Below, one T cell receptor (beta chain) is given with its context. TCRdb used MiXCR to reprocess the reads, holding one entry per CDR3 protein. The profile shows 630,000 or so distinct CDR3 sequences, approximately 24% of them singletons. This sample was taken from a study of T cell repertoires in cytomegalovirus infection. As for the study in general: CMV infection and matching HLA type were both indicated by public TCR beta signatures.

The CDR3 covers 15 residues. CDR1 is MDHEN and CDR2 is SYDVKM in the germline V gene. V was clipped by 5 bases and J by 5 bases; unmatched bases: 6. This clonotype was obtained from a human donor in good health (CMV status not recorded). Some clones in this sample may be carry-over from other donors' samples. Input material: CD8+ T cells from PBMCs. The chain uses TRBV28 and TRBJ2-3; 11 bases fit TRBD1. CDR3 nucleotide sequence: TGTGCCAGCAGTACTCCGGGACAGGGGGTAGATACGCAGTATTTT. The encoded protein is CASSTPGQGVDTQYF.